Sequencing of this T cell receptor (beta chain) was carried out in a study of T cell responses to AZD1222 COVID-19 vaccine. Clones were sequenced by immunoSEQ multiplex PCR, and TCRdb holds only the in-frame ones, with some missing. The table shows roughly 170,000 clones, with about 85% occurring only once. This clone came up once. Germline V gene data show CDR1 as SQVTM and CDR2 as ANQGSEA. The ends were cut back, 6 bases at V and 0 bases at J, with 8 bases in the middle. The CDR3 consists of 12 residues. The sequence came from an adult in good health. The chain joins TRBV29-1 to TRBJ1-1, with D unclear. Source: peripheral blood, taken on day 0 of AZD1222 vaccination. The CDR3 nucleotides are TGCAGCGTCGGACCCGTGAACACTGAAGCTTTCTTT. Its protein product is CSVGPVNTEAFF.